The 4 T cell receptor beta chains given below trace back to one sample, sequenced in a study of T cells in localized non-small cell lung cancer. Measured with immunoSEQ multiplex PCR; TCRdb has only the in-frame clones, and not every one. The data show just under 80,000 clones, around 84% seen once. The sample consisted of peripheral blood, taken before any cancer treatment. These receptors were taken from a female donor aged 60 or older with stage I lung adenocarcinoma.

V gene TRBV9 combines with J gene TRBJ2-5; 9 nucleotides line up with TRBD2. Trimming took 2 bases from V and 4 from J; bases not matched to a gene: 9. The germline CDR1 and CDR2 sequences are SGDLS and YYNGEE. The CDR3 extends over 16 amino acids. The CDR3 DNA reads TGTGCCAGCAGCGTCCTGGGAGCGGGAGGATTAGAGACCCAGTACTTC. The encoded protein is CASSVLGAGGLETQYF. Full variable domain (rest looked up from reference TRBV9 and TRBJ2-5): DSGVTQTPKHLITATGQRVTLRCSPRSGDLSVYWYQQSLDQGLQFLIQYYNGEERAKGNILERFSAQQFPDLHSELNLSSLELGDSALYFCASSVLGAGGLETQYFGPGTRLLVL.

The chain couples TRBV28 to TRBJ1-1; 7 nucleotides align to TRBD1. The CDR3 sequence is 14 residues long. With 6 bases clipped from V and 9 bases from J, the junction kept 13 bases outside the gene matches. Germline V lookup: CDR1 MDHEN, CDR2 SYDVKM. The CDR3 DNA reads TGTGCCAGCAGCAGAGGGGGGACAGCTTACAAAGCTTTCTTT. Protein: CASSRGGTAYKAFF.

The V and J genes are TRBV28 and TRBJ2-1, with D tentatively TRBD1 (6 bases). The CDR3 covers 18 residues. Trimming left V 5 bases short and J 7 bases short, with 27 bases between. Germline CDR1 reads MDHEN; CDR2 reads SYDVKM. CDR3 nucleotides: TGTGCCAGCAGTAGCAGGACAGCCTTCTTTAAACCGGGAAATGAGCAGTTCTTC. Translating gives CASSSRTAFFKPGNEQFF.

The chain joins TRBV14 to TRBJ2-2; D is unresolved. V shed 1 base and J shed 6 bases, with 9 bases lying between them. The CDR3 has 14 amino acids. Germline V gene sequence: CDR1 SGHDN, CDR2 FVKESK. The CDR3 reads CASSQATTAGELFF. CDR3 coding DNA: TGTGCCAGCAGCCAAGCGACGACCGCCGGGGAGCTGTTTTTT.